The 19 T cell receptor beta chains given below trace back to one sample, sequenced in a study of vaccination effects on CD4 cells after COVID-19 (dated by TCRdb to the early 2020s). What these receptors recognize is not known. In the ViraFEST assay, PBMC were stimulated with viral peptide pools, and antigen-specific CD4+ T cell clonotypes were then identified by expansion using TCR sequencing. After about 9 days of culture, CD4+ T cells were isolated with the EasySep CD4+ T cell isolation kit. Two doses of either the BNT162b2 or the mRNA-1273 mRNA SARS-CoV-2 vaccine were administered to participants. Library generation was performed with the immunoSEQ multiplex PCR assay. What TCRdb holds here is the immuneACCESS table cut down to in-frame rearrangements. Part of the clones is not present; checked against another copy, under half of the missing clones reflect an unresolved V gene, and the others are unexplained. Recorded for this sample are 23,000 or so clones; roughly 79% of them occurred a single time. About 6% of the sample lies in the top ten.

The sample was CD4+ T cells from PBMCs cultured with SARS-CoV-2 spike peptides, taken after COVID-19 vaccination. What the cell subset or site label conveys for this sample: SARS-CoV-2 spike overlapping peptide pool stimulation. The receptors shown here come from a human donor who received a COVID-19 vaccine. Some clones in this sample may be carry-over from other donors' samples.

V usage is TRBV6-1 and J usage is TRBJ1-5; D gene unclear. Trimming shortened V by 2 bases and J by 2 bases, and 4 bases separated the two germline ends. The germline CDR1 and CDR2 sequences are MNHNS and SASEGT. The CDR3 covers 13 residues. CDR3 in DNA: TGTGCCAGCAGTGAACAGGGCAATCAGCCCCAGCATTTT. Translation: CASSEQGNQPQHF.

This chain links TRBV4-1 with TRBJ1-4; weak D call: TRBD1 (5 bases). Trimming removed 3 bases at V and 8 bases at J, with 16 bases between. CDR1 and CDR2 from the germline V gene are MGHRA and YSYEKL. The CDR3 extends over 15 amino acids. This chain's CDR3 is CASSQTPRGEEKLFF. CDR3 nucleotide sequence: TGCGCCAGCAGCCAGACCCCCAGAGGGGAGGAAAAACTGTTTTTT.

The chain recombines TRBV4-1 with TRBJ2-6; D not certain. In germline, CDR1 is MGHRA, CDR2 YSYEKL. V was clipped by 4 bases and J by 1 base, with 8 bases between them. The CDR3 consists of 15 residues. The DNA of the CDR3 is TGCGCCAGCAGCCGGGCCAGATCTGGGGCCAACGTCCTGACTTTC. Translated, it gives CASSRARSGANVLTF.

The rearrangement uses TRBV5-1 and TRBJ1-6; weak D call: TRBD1 (6 bases). This CDR3 region has 18 residues. Trimming removed 4 bases from V and 4 bases from J, with 21 bases in between. The germline V gene encodes CDR1 SGHRS and CDR2 YFSETQ. The CDR3 sequence is CASSPYSGDRYYNSPLHF. CDR3 DNA: TGCGCCAGCAGCCCATATTCAGGGGATCGCTATTATAATTCACCCCTCCACTTT.

CDR3 in DNA: TGTGCCAGCAGTCGGGAGACCATGTGGTACGAGCAGTACGTC. As protein: CASSRETMWYEQYV. The V gene is TRBV2, the J gene TRBJ2-7, with D maybe TRBD2 (6 bases). CDR1 and CDR2 from the germline V gene are SNHLY and FYNNEI. This CDR3 has 14 residues. With 5 bases removed from V and 4 bases from J, the gap between germline ends came to 15 bases.

This clone was seen once. The chain has TRBV4-1 and TRBJ1-2, with 11 bases matching TRBD1. Unmatched junction bases numbered 5, after V lost 4 bases and J lost 4 bases. The CDR3 has 15 residues. The germline V gene encodes CDR1 MGHRA and CDR2 YSYEKL. CDR3: CASSPDGQGAYGYTF. DNA of the CDR3: TGCGCCAGCAGCCCCGACGGACAGGGGGCCTATGGCTACACCTTC.

J is TRBJ1-2 and V is TRBV9, with D possibly matching TRBD1 (5 bases). The V end was cut by 6 bases, the J end by 4 bases, with 19 bases between. Germline CDR1 reads SGDLS; CDR2 reads YYNGEE. The CDR3 consists of 15 residues. The CDR3 loop reads CASTPRWGTGYGYTF. As DNA, the CDR3 is TGTGCCAGCACCCCAAGGTGGGGGACTGGCTATGGCTACACCTTC. The whole variable domain, remainder taken from reference TRBV9 and TRBJ1-2, is DSGVTQTPKHLITATGQRVTLRCSPRSGDLSVYWYQQSLDQGLQFLIQYYNGEERAKGNILERFSAQQFPDLHSELNLSSLELGDSALYFCASTPRWGTGYGYTFGSGTRLTVV.

In the case of this clone: The junction shows a germline mismatch at one end, possibly a read error. Within the sample, other DNA sequences also encode this same CDR3. The V call is TRBV24-1, the J call TRBJ2-2; D might be TRBD1 (5 bases). From germline, CDR1 is KGHDR and CDR2 SFDVKD. CDR3 size: 16 residues. The CDR3 region is CATSRRPGANTGELFF. Here the CDR3 DNA reads TGTGCCACCAGTCGCAGGCCTGGGGCGAATACCGGGGAGCTGTTTTTT.

The rearrangement uses TRBV25-1 and TRBJ1-4; no definite D call. The CDR3 is 15 amino acids. Per the germline V gene, CDR1 is MGHDK and CDR2 is SYGVNS. Trimming pared 2 bases from V and 8 bases from J, leaving 15 bases between. DNA of the CDR3: TGTGCCAGCAGTGAAACCCGACTGCCGAAGGAAAAACTGTTTTTT. Its translation is CASSETRLPKEKLFF.

This clone has more than one count but fewer than ten. The V and J genes are TRBV5-1 and TRBJ1-1; D uncertain. Trimming took 4 bases from V and 11 from J, leaving 9 bases between them. CDR1 SGHRS and CDR2 YFSETQ come from the germline V gene. CDR3 length: 10 residues. The CDR3 is CASSDKDAFF. The CDR3 DNA sequence: TGCGCCAGCAGCGACAAGGACGCTTTCTTT.

As regards this clone: The same CDR3 is also encoded by other DNA sequences in this sample. This chain uses TRBV10-2 with TRBJ1-5, with D possibly TRBD1 on 5 matching bases. The germline CDR1 and CDR2 sequences are WSHSY and SAAADI. The ends were cut back, 2 bases at V and 1 base at J, with 9 bases in the middle. The CDR3 length is 15 residues. CDR3 coding DNA: TGCGCCAGCAGTGAGCGACCAGGGAGCAATCAGCCCCAGCATTTT. This codes for CASSERPGSNQPQHF.

The chain carries TRBV19 and TRBJ2-5; a weak D match, TRBD2 (6 bases). Trimming pared 5 bases from V and 0 bases from J, leaving 16 bases between. CDR1 is LNHDA and CDR2 is SQIVND in the germline V gene (reference sequence). This CDR3 is 16 amino acids long. DNA for the CDR3: TGTGCCAGTAGTTTTTCGGCGGGGTCGTACCAAGAGACCCAGTACTTC. Its protein product is CASSFSAGSYQETQYF. The full variable domain, in which reference TRBV19 and TRBJ2-5 provide the parts outside the CDR3, is DGGITQSPKYLFRKEGQNVTLSCEQNLNHDAMYWYRQDPGQGLRLIYYSQIVNDFQKGDIAEGYSVSREKKESFPLTVTSAQKNPTAFYLCASSFSAGSYQETQYFGPGTRLLVL.

The chain joins TRBV7-5 to TRBJ1-1. TRBV7-5 is described as a pseudogene. CDR3 length equals 12 residues. DNA of the CDR3: TGTGCCAGAACCCTTAAGAACACTGAAGCTTTCTTT. Protein product: CARTLKNTEAFF.

The V call is TRBV6-4, the J call TRBJ1-5, with no clear D. The germline CDR1 and CDR2 sequences are MRHNA and SNTAGT. The CDR3 is made up of 17 amino acids. Trimming pared 0 bases from V and 0 bases from J, leaving 12 bases between. The CDR3 loop is CASSDSKPPYSNQPQHF. Written as DNA, the CDR3 is TGTGCCAGCAGTGACTCGAAGCCACCCTATAGCAATCAGCCCCAGCATTTT.

As DNA, the CDR3 is TGTGCCACCAGCAGGACTAGCGGGGGGGCTAGCACAGATACGCAGTATTTT. It specifies CATSRTSGGASTDTQYF. V is TRBV15 and J is TRBJ2-3; 14 nucleotides agree with TRBD2. Trimming took 3 bases from V and 0 from J; bases not matched to a gene: 2. Germline V lookup: CDR1 LNHNV, CDR2 YYDKDF (reference sequence). The CDR3 has 17 residues.

This chain uses TRBV7-2 with TRBJ2-1; 9 bases are a match to TRBD1. V trimming: 4 bases; J trimming: 1 base; junction bases outside the gene matches: 14. From germline, CDR1 is SGHTA and CDR2 FQGNSA. The CDR3 runs to 19 residues. This chain's CDR3 is CASSSGTGILSTSYNEQFF. In nucleotides, the CDR3 is TGTGCCAGCAGCTCCGGGACAGGGATCTTGTCCACATCCTACAATGAGCAGTTCTTC.

V gene TRBV9 combines with J gene TRBJ1-4; D remains unclear. Germline lookup yields CDR1 SGDLS and CDR2 YYNGEE. CDR3 size: 16 residues. V lost 0 bases to trimming and J lost 0 bases, with 9 bases between them. CDR3 nucleotides: TGTGCCAGCAGCGTAGCCCCTTCCGCAACTAATGAAAAACTGTTTTTT. Protein: CASSVAPSATNEKLFF.

The V gene is TRBV28, the J gene TRBJ2-7, with a possible D match to TRBD2 (6 bases). The CDR3 is 15 residues long. The ends were cut back, 6 bases at V and 7 bases at J, with 22 bases in the middle. Per the germline V gene, CDR1 is MDHEN and CDR2 is SYDVKM. The chain's CDR3 is CASSSPFAGKREQYV. The CDR3 coding sequence is TGTGCCAGCAGCTCCCCCTTTGCGGGGAAGCGGGAGCAGTACGTC.

The chain links TRBV19 to TRBJ2-3; D ambiguous. Germline V gene lookup returns CDR1 LNHDA and CDR2 SQIVND (reference sequence). This CDR3 has 13 amino acids. The V and J ends lost 5 bases and 0 bases respectively, with 6 bases between them. In DNA, the CDR3 is TGTGCCAGTAGTGTCGACAGCACAGATACGCAGTATTTT. Amino acids: CASSVDSTDTQYF.